These T cell receptor beta chains were read from a single sample in a study of blood T cell repertoires in COVID-19. The assay was immunoSEQ multiplex PCR, and TCRdb's table has in-frame clones only and misses some. This sample has about 80,000 clones, with 78% found just once. The sequenced material came from peripheral blood. Source of these receptors: a human donor in a cohort sampled during active COVID-19. Both conserved end residues are part of each CDR3. Each record gives: D gene, V gene, clone size, J gene, CDR3 DNA, CDR3 protein. A D gene is named only where the DNA matches it firmly. Not all rows give a size; the values are once, few, many and, for expanded clones, a class.

d_gene: TRBD2; v_gene: TRBV7-2; abundance: .; j_gene: TRBJ2-5; CDR3nt: TGTGCCAGCAGCCAAGTTCACTCCCCCAGCGGGGGGGACCAAGAGACCCAGTACTTC; CDR3aa: CASSQVHSPSGGDQETQYF
d_gene: TRBD2; v_gene: TRBV6-5; abundance: .; j_gene: TRBJ2-1; CDR3nt: TGTGCCAGCAGCTTGGGGGGGGTCTACAATGAGCAGTTCTTC; CDR3aa: CASSLGGVYNEQFF
d_gene: TRBD1; v_gene: TRBV2; abundance: .; j_gene: TRBJ2-3; CDR3nt: TGTGCCGCGGGACAGGGGGGAATAGATACGCAGTATTTT; CDR3aa: CAAGQGGIDTQYF
d_gene: .; v_gene: TRBV24-1; abundance: .; j_gene: TRBJ2-1; CDR3nt: TGTGCCACCAGTGATCATGGGGCGAAGACCTACAATGAGCAGTTCTTC; CDR3aa: CATSDHGAKTYNEQFF
d_gene: .; v_gene: TRBV6-5; abundance: .; j_gene: TRBJ2-1; CDR3nt: TGTGCCAGCAGTTACTCGTGGTCGGGGGATGAGCAGTTCTTC; CDR3aa: CASSYSWSGDEQFF
d_gene: TRBD1; v_gene: TRBV24-1; abundance: few; j_gene: TRBJ1-2; CDR3nt: TGTGCCACCAGTGATCCTACAGGGGACAACTATGGCTACACCTTC; CDR3aa: CATSDPTGDNYGYTF
d_gene: .; v_gene: TRBV2; abundance: few; j_gene: TRBJ2-5; CDR3nt: TGTGCCAGCAGTGAAGGGCGGGTAGGGACCCAGTACTTC; CDR3aa: CASSEGRVGTQYF
d_gene: TRBD2; v_gene: TRBV6-5; abundance: once; j_gene: TRBJ2-1; CDR3nt: TGTGCCAGCAGTTACCTAGCGGGAACCTACAATGAGCAGTTCTTC; CDR3aa: CASSYLAGTYNEQFF
d_gene: .; v_gene: TRBV19; abundance: .; j_gene: TRBJ1-1; CDR3nt: TGTGCCAGTAGTATCGGCCCGGGGAACACTGAAGCTTTCTTT; CDR3aa: CASSIGPGNTEAFF
d_gene: .; v_gene: TRBV4-1; abundance: few; j_gene: TRBJ1-1; CDR3nt: TGCGCCAGCAGCCAACTGGAGGGAGACACTGAAGCTTTCTTT; CDR3aa: CASSQLEGDTEAFF
d_gene: TRBD2; v_gene: TRBV5-1; abundance: .; j_gene: TRBJ2-1; CDR3nt: TGCGCCAGCAGCTTGGATAGCGGGAGACGTTATGAGCAGTTCTTC; CDR3aa: CASSLDSGRRYEQFF
d_gene: .; v_gene: TRBV2; abundance: .; j_gene: TRBJ1-2; CDR3nt: TGTGCCAGCAGTGGGATGGGCAGCCTCTATGGCTACACCTTC; CDR3aa: CASSGMGSLYGYTF
d_gene: TRBD2; v_gene: TRBV7-9; abundance: .; j_gene: TRBJ2-3; CDR3nt: TGTGCCAGCAGTCTCCCCGCCTTCGGGGGGGACCCAGATACGCAGTATTTT; CDR3aa: CASSLPAFGGDPDTQYF
d_gene: .; v_gene: TRBV4-2; abundance: .; j_gene: TRBJ2-5; CDR3nt: TGTGCCAGCAGCCAAGATCAGGGTACCCAAGAGACCCAGTACTTC; CDR3aa: CASSQDQGTQETQYF
d_gene: TRBD1; v_gene: TRBV5-4; abundance: once; j_gene: TRBJ2-1; CDR3nt: TGTGCCAGCAGCCCGGGACAGCACAACAATGAGCAGTTCTTC; CDR3aa: CASSPGQHNNEQFF
d_gene: TRBD1; v_gene: TRBV9; abundance: .; j_gene: TRBJ2-3; CDR3nt: TGTGCCAGCAGCGTAGCTACTGGACAGGAGGAATGGGATACGCAGTATTTT; CDR3aa: CASSVATGQEEWDTQYF
d_gene: .; v_gene: TRBV18; abundance: .; j_gene: TRBJ2-3; CDR3nt: TGTGCCAGCTCACAGATTGACGGGGCGCAGTATTTT; CDR3aa: CASSQIDGAQYF
d_gene: TRBD1; v_gene: TRBV5-6; abundance: .; j_gene: TRBJ2-5; CDR3nt: TGTGCCAGCAGCCGGGACAGGGGGCGGTCGAAAGAGACCCAGTACTTC; CDR3aa: CASSRDRGRSKETQYF
d_gene: .; v_gene: TRBV5-6; abundance: .; j_gene: TRBJ2-7; CDR3nt: TGTGCCAGCAGCTTGGTTGGAGTGCAGGGTCGGTACTTC; CDR3aa: CASSLVGVQGRYF
d_gene: TRBD2; v_gene: TRBV15; abundance: .; j_gene: TRBJ2-1; CDR3nt: TGTGCCACCTGGTCACTAGCGACGAATGAGCAGTTCTTC; CDR3aa: CATWSLATNEQFF
d_gene: .; v_gene: TRBV9; abundance: .; j_gene: TRBJ2-2; CDR3nt: TGTGCCAGTCGTGGGCTCTTGAACACCGGGGAGCTGTTTTTT; CDR3aa: CASRGLLNTGELFF
d_gene: TRBD2; v_gene: TRBV27; abundance: .; j_gene: TRBJ2-3; CDR3nt: TGTGCCAGCAGTTTTGTGCGGGGACCAGATTTTGCGGGAGGACGCACAGATACGCAGTATTTT; CDR3aa: CASSFVRGPDFAGGRTDTQYF
d_gene: .; v_gene: TRBV12-3/TRBV12-4; abundance: .; j_gene: TRBJ2-1; CDR3nt: TGTGCCAGCAGTTTGGGGGGTGGGGATGAGCAGTTCTTC; CDR3aa: CASSLGGGDEQFF
d_gene: .; v_gene: TRBV5-5; abundance: .; j_gene: TRBJ1-1; CDR3nt: TGTGCCAGCAGCTCACAAAGCGCCGTGAACACTGAAGCTTTCTTT; CDR3aa: CASSSQSAVNTEAFF
d_gene: .; v_gene: TRBV5-8; abundance: .; j_gene: TRBJ2-5; CDR3nt: TGTGCCAGCAGCCGGGTTCCGGGGACCCAGTACTTC; CDR3aa: CASSRVPGTQYF
d_gene: .; v_gene: TRBV4-3; abundance: few; j_gene: TRBJ1-2; CDR3nt: TGCGCCAGCAGCCAGCTCGGACAGCACCTTAACTATGGCTACACCTTC; CDR3aa: CASSQLGQHLNYGYTF
d_gene: TRBD1; v_gene: TRBV6-6; abundance: .; j_gene: TRBJ1-6; CDR3nt: TGTGCCAGCAGAGCGACAGGGGTGGCTTCACCCCTCCACTTT; CDR3aa: CASRATGVASPLHF
d_gene: .; v_gene: TRBV25-1; abundance: .; j_gene: TRBJ1-1; CDR3nt: TGTGCCACCCAGGCTTCGAATCAGGGATCCGAAGCTTTCTTT; CDR3aa: CATQASNQGSEAFF